The source of this T cell receptor beta chain is a study of blood T cell repertoires in COVID-19. Across the study: Acute and convalescent COVID-19 samples came from the United States, Italy and Spain. T cells, B-cell-depleted T cells, or PBMCs supplied cDNA or gDNA.

The V end was cut by 4 bases, the J end by 4 bases, with 12 bases between. This CDR3 comprises 14 residues. CDR1 and CDR2 from the germline V gene are SGHTA and FQGNSA. How the authors handled the data: For nucleated cells, counts were estimated from reference gene primer amplification. Profiling relied on immunoSEQ multiplex PCR, and the TCRdb table lists in-frame clones only, not all of them. Clone size and the V and J calls come from that table; the DNA yielded D and trimming. Of 120,000 to 150,000 clones listed, around 87% are singletons. This rearrangement joins TRBV7-2 to TRBJ2-3; weak D call: TRBD2 (6 bases). Sequencing used peripheral blood. This receptor was obtained from a woman aged 50 to 65 with active or convalescent COVID-19. CDR3 region: CASSSRLVPDTQYF. Written as DNA, the CDR3 is TGTGCCAGCAGCTCCCGACTAGTCCCAGATACGCAGTATTTT.